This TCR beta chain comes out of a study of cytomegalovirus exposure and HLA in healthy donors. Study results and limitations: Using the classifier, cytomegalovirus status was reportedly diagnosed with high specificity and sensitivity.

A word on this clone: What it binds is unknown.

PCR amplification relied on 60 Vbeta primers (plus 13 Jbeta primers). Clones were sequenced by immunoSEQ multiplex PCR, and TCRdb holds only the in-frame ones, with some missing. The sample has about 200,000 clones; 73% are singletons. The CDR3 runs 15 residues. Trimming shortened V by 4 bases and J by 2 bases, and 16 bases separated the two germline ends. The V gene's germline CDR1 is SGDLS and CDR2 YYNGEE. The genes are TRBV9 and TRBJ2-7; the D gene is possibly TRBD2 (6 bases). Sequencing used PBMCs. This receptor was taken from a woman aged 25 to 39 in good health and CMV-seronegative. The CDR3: CASSPLGGSTYEQYF. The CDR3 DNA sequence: TGTGCCAGCAGCCCACTTGGGGGGAGTACCTACGAGCAGTACTTC.